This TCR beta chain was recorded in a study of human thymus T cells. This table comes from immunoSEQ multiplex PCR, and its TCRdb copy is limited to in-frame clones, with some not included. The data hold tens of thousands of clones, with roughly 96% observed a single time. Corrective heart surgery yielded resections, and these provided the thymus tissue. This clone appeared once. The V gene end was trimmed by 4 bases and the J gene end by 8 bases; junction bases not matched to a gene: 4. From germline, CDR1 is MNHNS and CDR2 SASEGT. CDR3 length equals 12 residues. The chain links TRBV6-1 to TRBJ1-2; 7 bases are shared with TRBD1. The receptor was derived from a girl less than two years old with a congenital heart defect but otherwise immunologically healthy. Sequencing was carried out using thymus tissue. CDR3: CASSGQGGGYTF. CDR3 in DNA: TGTGCCAGCAGTGGTCAGGGGGGCGGCTACACCTTC.